These 21 T cell receptor beta chains came from one sample sequenced in a study of blood T cell repertoires in COVID-19. Assay: immunoSEQ multiplex PCR; the TCRdb copy retains only in-frame clones and omits some. In the table there are over 450,000 clones, approximately 91% of which are singletons. Sequenced sample: peripheral blood. Every receptor here comes from a woman aged 45-65 years with COVID-19, enrolled during active disease.

As concerns this clone: In the same sample, other DNA sequences code for this CDR3. The CDR3 is CASSLEGGGYTF. CDR3 DNA sequence: TGTGCCAGCAGCTTGGAGGGAGGGGGCTACACCTTC. This chain uses TRBV5-6 with TRBJ1-2; D gene uncertain. Per germline, CDR1 SGHDT and CDR2 YYEEEE. CDR3 length: 12 residues. Trimming took 0 bases from V and 8 from J, leaving 8 bases between them.

J is TRBJ2-5 and V is TRBV9; 12 bases are shared with TRBD2. The CDR3 totals 15 residues. CDR1 is SGDLS and CDR2 is YYNGEE in the germline V gene. The junction had 3 bases not matched to a gene; V was cut back by 2 bases and J by 4 bases. CDR3 nucleotides: TGTGCCAGCAGCGTGACTAGCGGGAGCCTAGAGACCCAGTACTTC. Translating it yields CASSVTSGSLETQYF.

The chain uses TRBV19 and TRBJ2-1; 10 nucleotides match TRBD1. CDR3 length equals 17 residues. Germline assignment: CDR1 LNHDA and CDR2 SQIVND (reference sequence). The J segment lost 6 bases and the V segment lost 2 bases, leaving 10 bases of the junction unmatched. This chain's CDR3 is CASSINGRTGGRNEQFF. CDR3 DNA sequence: TGTGCCAGTAGTATAAACGGTCGGACAGGGGGTCGCAATGAGCAGTTCTTC.

This clone was detected once. The rearrangement links TRBV5-1 to TRBJ1-4; no clear D. The CDR3 runs 14 residues. V was cut by 4 bases and J by 7 bases, with 14 bases left in between. Germline V gives CDR1 SGHRS, CDR2 YFSETQ. The CDR3, as DNA: TGCGCCAGCAGCAGGACTCTCGAAGGTGAAAAACTGTTTTTT. Translated, it gives CASSRTLEGEKLFF.

This clone was picked up a small number of times. The germline gene is not matched at one end of the junction; a read error may be the cause. The chain recombines TRBV3-1 (or the pseudogene TRBV3-2) with TRBJ2-7, with D maybe TRBD1 (6 bases). Per the germline V gene, CDR1 is LGHDT and CDR2 is YNNKEL (reference sequence). The CDR3 contains 12 residues. CDR3 in amino acids: CASSQFPGQVNF. For the CDR3, the DNA is TGTGCCAGCAGCCAATTTCCGGGACAAGTTAACTTC.

The chain links TRBV5-1 to TRBJ2-2; 7 nucleotides match TRBD1. This CDR3 region has 14 residues. The germline V gene has CDR1 SGHRS and CDR2 YFSETQ. V lost 4 bases to trimming and J lost 7 bases; unmatched junction nucleotides: 7. CDR3 protein: CASSIDREYGELFF. The DNA for the CDR3 is TGCGCCAGCAGCATAGACAGGGAGTACGGGGAGCTGTTTTTT. Using reference TRBV5-1 and TRBJ2-2 for the parts outside the CDR3, the full variable domain is KAGVTQTPRYLIKTRGQQVTLSCSPISGHRSVSWYQQTPGQGLQFLFEYFSETQRNKGNFPGRFSGRQFSNSRSEMNVSTLELGDSALYLCASSIDREYGELFFGEGSRLTVL.

The chain couples TRBV7-9 to TRBJ2-3; 9 nucleotides align to TRBD1. After removal of 5 bases from V and 1 base from J, the junction contained 10 bases not matched to a gene. This CDR3 is 17 amino acids long. Germline V gene sequence: CDR1 SEHNR, CDR2 FQNEAQ (reference sequence). The CDR3 nucleotides read TGTGCCAGCAGCCCGGACCTGGGACAGGGAGGCACAGATACGCAGTATTTT. The encoded protein is CASSPDLGQGGTDTQYF.

The chain has TRBV30 and TRBJ2-2; maybe TRBD1 (5 bases). The CDR3 is 13 amino acids. Trimming pared 4 bases from V and 1 base from J, leaving 7 bases between. Germline loops: CDR1 GTSNPN, CDR2 SVGIG (reference sequence). The CDR3 DNA sequence: TGTGCCTGGATGCAGGGGAACACCGGGGAGCTGTTTTTT. It codes for CAWMQGNTGELFF.

This rearrangement joins TRBV9 to TRBJ1-4; TRBD1 agrees at 8 bases. J was trimmed by 6 bases and V by 0 bases; bases with no gene match: 10. The CDR3 extends over 17 amino acids. CDR1 is SGDLS, CDR2 YYNGEE, per germline. Here the CDR3 reads CASSVVPQGAGDEKLFF. The CDR3 DNA reads as TGTGCCAGCAGCGTAGTCCCCCAGGGGGCTGGAGATGAAAAACTGTTTTTT.

The rearrangement links TRBV5-1 to TRBJ2-3; tentatively, D is TRBD2 (7 bases). The V gene's germline CDR1 is SGHRS and CDR2 YFSETQ. This CDR3 has 15 residues. The germline V and J ends were trimmed by 2 bases and 0 bases, with 10 bases remaining between them. CDR3 nucleotides: TGCGCCAGCAGCTTAGGGGGGGCTAGCACAGATACGCAGTATTTT. As protein: CASSLGGASTDTQYF.

V gene TRBV19 combines with J gene TRBJ2-7; TRBD1 agrees at 9 bases. J lost 5 bases, V lost 4 bases, and 9 bases had no gene match. There are 15 residues in the CDR3. Germline V gene lookup returns CDR1 LNHDA and CDR2 SQIVND (reference sequence). DNA for the CDR3: TGTGCCAGTAGTACAGGACAGGGGACTTGGGACGAGCAGTACTTC. It yields the protein CASSTGQGTWDEQYF.

V is TRBV12-2 and J is TRBJ2-1; no DNA check was done on the table's D call, TRBD1. TRBV12-2 is annotated as a pseudogene. This CDR3 is 15 amino acids long. The CDR3, as DNA: TGTGCAAGTCGCAGAAGGGACAGGGAGTGCAATGAGCAGTTCTTC. Amino acids: CASRRRDRECNEQFF.

This clone was observed a single time. This chain links TRBV19 with TRBJ1-2; no reliable D call. V was clipped by 2 bases and J by 4 bases, with 8 bases between them. The CDR3 covers 13 residues. From germline, CDR1 is LNHDA and CDR2 SQIVND (reference sequence). The CDR3 DNA follows: TGTGCCAGTAGTATATCCCGCGTCTATGGCTACACCTTC. The encoded protein is CASSISRVYGYTF.

The gene calls are TRBV12-3 or TRBV12-4 and TRBJ1-5; 8 bases are shared with TRBD1. CDR3 size: 13 residues. V trimming: 6 bases; J trimming: 5 bases; junction bases outside the gene matches: 3. CDR3 protein: CASRTQGDQPQHF. CDR3 DNA: TGTGCCAGCAGAACACAGGGGGATCAGCCCCAGCATTTT.

Only one count was recorded for this clone. CDR3 residues: CASSREGATPYNEQFF. For the CDR3, the DNA is TGTGCCAGCAGTCGGGAGGGGGCTACACCCTACAATGAGCAGTTCTTC. The rearrangement uses TRBV7-8 and TRBJ2-1; weak D call: TRBD2 (8 bases). CDR3 length: 16 amino acids. Trimming pared 6 bases from V and 2 bases from J, leaving 17 bases between. The germline V gene has CDR1 SGHVS and CDR2 FQNEAQ.

V is TRBV11-2 and J is TRBJ1-1, with a tentative D call TRBD1 (6 bases). CDR3 size: 15 residues. Germline V lookup: CDR1 SGHAT, CDR2 FQNNGV. The V end was cut by 2 bases, the J end by 8 bases, with 18 bases between. CDR3 nucleotides: TGTGCCAGCAGCTTATCAAATCAAAAGGGGACAGAAGCTTTCTTT. Amino acid sequence: CASSLSNQKGTEAFF.

This chain joins TRBV28 and TRBJ1-4; 8 bases line up with TRBD1. The germline V gene has CDR1 MDHEN and CDR2 SYDVKM. The CDR3 spans 16 residues. The J segment lost 4 bases and the V segment lost 5 bases, leaving 9 bases of the junction unmatched. The CDR3 region has the DNA TGTGCCAGCAGTCCAACAGGGGGTAGAGGTAATGAAAAACTGTTTTTT. Translated, it gives CASSPTGGRGNEKLFF. Filled out from reference TRBV28 and TRBJ1-4, the complete variable domain reads DVKVTQSSRYLVKRTGEKVFLECVQDMDHENMFWYRQDPGLGLRLIYFSYDVKMKEKGDIPEGYSVSREKKERFSLILESASTNQTSMYLCASSPTGGRGNEKLFFGSGTQLSVL.

The chain employs TRBV18 and TRBJ1-6; 7 bases align to TRBD1. Germline lookup yields CDR1 KGHSH and CDR2 LQKENI. The trim removed 4 bases at V and 6 bases at J, leaving 9 bases unmatched. This CDR3 has 16 amino acids. The CDR3 nucleotides read TGTGCCAGCTCACTAAACAGGGGCATAGGTAATTCACCCCTCCACTTT. This translates into CASSLNRGIGNSPLHF.

This chain links TRBV6-5 with TRBJ2-7, with TRBD2 matching over 9 bases. Germline lookup yields CDR1 MNHEY and CDR2 SVGAGI. V was clipped by 6 bases and J by 3 bases; unmatched bases: 6. The CDR3 extends over 14 amino acids. The CDR3 DNA sequence: TGTGCCAGCAGCCTTAGCGGGGGCGACTACGAGCAGTACTTC. Its protein product is CASSLSGGDYEQYF.

This clone has only a few counts. This chain joins TRBV21-1 and TRBJ1-2. TRBV21-1 is marked as a pseudogene. This CDR3 is 15 amino acids long. CDR3 bases: TGTGCCAGCAGCTGGATACGGACAGAACCTAGCGGGTACACCTTC. Translation gives CASSWIRTEPSGYTF.

The chain couples TRBV19 to TRBJ1-5; D may be TRBD1 (6 bases). Per the germline V gene, CDR1 is LNHDA and CDR2 is SQIVND (reference sequence). The CDR3 extends over 15 amino acids. Trimming removed 2 bases from V and 4 bases from J, with 12 bases in between. The CDR3 DNA reads TGTGCCAGTAGTATACAGGGGTACGGGAATCAGCCCCAGCATTTT. The encoded protein is CASSIQGYGNQPQHF.